The entry below describes one T cell receptor beta chain. This record comes from a study of CD8 T cells in Susac syndrome. From blood CD8+ and CD4+ T cells, TCR beta sequences were generated. Controls matched for age and sex were healthy donors. Negative isolation was used for CD8+ and CD4+ T cells and FACS enrichment for TEMRA cells. Random hexamers were used to reverse transcribe the RNA input (about 0.45 to 1 ug). Across 54 Vbeta and 13 Jbeta, TCR beta CDR3 was amplified with immunoSEQ multiplex PCR. A single record per CDR3 protein comes from TCRdb applying MiXCR to the immunoSEQ multiplex PCR reads. The sample lists roughly 160,000 distinct CDR3 sequences, around 95% occurring once. Sequenced input: CD4+ T cells from PBMCs. The clonotype was recovered from a human donor in good health.

The CDR3 loop reads CSAHRGHGNQPQHF. In nucleotides, the CDR3 is TGCAGTGCCCACAGGGGGCACGGCAATCAGCCCCAGCATTTT. V is TRBV20-1 and J is TRBJ1-5; 9 nucleotides line up with TRBD1. The CDR3 is made up of 14 amino acids. Germline CDR1 is DFQATT and CDR2 is SNEGSKA (reference sequence). V was clipped by 6 bases and J by 2 bases; unmatched bases: 5.